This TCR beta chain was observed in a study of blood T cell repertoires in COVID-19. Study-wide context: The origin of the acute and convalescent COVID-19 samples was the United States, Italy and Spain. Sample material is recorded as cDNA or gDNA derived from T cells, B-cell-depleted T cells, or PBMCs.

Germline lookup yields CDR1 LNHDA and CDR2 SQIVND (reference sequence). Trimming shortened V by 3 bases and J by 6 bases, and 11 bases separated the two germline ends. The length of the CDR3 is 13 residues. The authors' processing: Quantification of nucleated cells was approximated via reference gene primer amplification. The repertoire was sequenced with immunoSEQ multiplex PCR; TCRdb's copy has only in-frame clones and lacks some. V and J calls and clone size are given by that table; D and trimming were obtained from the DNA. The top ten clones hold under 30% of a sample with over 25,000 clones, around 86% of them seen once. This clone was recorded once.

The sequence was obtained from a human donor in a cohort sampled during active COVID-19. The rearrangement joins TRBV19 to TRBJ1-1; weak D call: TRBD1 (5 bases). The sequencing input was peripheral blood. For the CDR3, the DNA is TGTGCCAGTAGTATTAGCTGGGGCGCTGAAGCTTTCTTT. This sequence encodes CASSISWGAEAFF.